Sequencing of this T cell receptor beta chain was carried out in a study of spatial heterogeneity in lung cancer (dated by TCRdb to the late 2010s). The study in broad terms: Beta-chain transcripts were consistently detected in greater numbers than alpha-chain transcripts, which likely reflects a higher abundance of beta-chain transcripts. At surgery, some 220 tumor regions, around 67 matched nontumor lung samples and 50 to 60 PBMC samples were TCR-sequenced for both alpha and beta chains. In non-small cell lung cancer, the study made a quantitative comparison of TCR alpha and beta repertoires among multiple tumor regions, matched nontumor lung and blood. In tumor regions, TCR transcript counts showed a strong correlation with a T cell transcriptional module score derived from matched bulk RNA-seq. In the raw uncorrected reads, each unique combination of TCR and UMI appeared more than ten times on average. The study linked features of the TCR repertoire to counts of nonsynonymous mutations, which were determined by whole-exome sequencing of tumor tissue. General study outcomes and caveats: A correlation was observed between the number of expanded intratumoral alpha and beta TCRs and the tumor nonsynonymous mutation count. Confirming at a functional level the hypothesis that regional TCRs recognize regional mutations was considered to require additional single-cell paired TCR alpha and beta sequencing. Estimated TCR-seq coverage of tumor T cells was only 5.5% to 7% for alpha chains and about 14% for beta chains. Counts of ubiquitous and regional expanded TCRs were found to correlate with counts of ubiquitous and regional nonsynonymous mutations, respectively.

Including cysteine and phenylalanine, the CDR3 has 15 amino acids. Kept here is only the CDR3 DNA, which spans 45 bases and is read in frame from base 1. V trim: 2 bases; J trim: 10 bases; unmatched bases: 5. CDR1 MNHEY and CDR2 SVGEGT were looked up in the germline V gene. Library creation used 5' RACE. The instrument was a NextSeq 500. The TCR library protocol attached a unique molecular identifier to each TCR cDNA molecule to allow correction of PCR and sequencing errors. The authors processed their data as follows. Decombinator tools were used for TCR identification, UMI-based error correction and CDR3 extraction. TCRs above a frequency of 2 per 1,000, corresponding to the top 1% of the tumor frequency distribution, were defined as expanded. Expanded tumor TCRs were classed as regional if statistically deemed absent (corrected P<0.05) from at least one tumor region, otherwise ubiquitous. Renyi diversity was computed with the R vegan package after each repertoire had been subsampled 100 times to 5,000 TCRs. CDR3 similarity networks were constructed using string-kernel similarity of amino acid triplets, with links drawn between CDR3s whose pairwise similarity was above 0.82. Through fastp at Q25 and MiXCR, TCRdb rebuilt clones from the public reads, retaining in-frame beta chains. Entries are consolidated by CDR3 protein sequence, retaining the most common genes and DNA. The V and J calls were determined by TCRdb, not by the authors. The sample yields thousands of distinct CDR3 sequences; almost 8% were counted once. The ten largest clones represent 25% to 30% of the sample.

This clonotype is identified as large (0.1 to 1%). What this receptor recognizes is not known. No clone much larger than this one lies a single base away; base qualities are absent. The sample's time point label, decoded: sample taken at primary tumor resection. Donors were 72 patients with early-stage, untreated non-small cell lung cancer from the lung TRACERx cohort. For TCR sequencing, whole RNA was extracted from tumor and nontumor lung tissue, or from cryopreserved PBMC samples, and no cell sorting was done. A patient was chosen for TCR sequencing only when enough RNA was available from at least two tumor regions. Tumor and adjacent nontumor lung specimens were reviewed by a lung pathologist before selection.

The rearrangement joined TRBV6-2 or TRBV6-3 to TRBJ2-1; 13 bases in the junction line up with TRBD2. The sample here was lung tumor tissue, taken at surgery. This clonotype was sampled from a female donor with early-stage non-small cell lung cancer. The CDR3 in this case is CASSYQGLAGEEQFF. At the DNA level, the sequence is TGTGCCAGCAGTTACCAAGGACTAGCGGGGGAGGAGCAGTTCTTC.